A single sample is the source of the 22 T cell receptor beta chains below, sequenced in a study of identical twins. TCRdb recomputed calls from the 5' RACE reads with MiXCR, one row per CDR3 protein. Counted here are approximately 470,000 distinct CDR3 sequences, 12% to 15% occurring once; the ten biggest clones make up 0.5% to 0.65%. Separately, the same data were catalogued under a study of yellow fever vaccine responses in identical twins.

Sequenced material: CD4+ T cells sorted from blood. These receptors were obtained from a woman younger than 30 in good health.

This clonotype was counted only a few times. This sequence joins TRBV20-1 and TRBJ2-3; D is possibly TRBD2 (5 bases). Germline CDR1 DFQATT, CDR2 SNEGSKA (reference sequence). Trimming removed 7 bases at V and 3 bases at J, with 11 bases between. This CDR3 has 12 amino acids. CDR3 DNA sequence: TGCAGTGGGGAGTTTAGGACAGATACGCAGTATTTT. This sequence encodes CSGEFRTDTQYF.

The chain links TRBV6-2 or TRBV6-3 to TRBJ2-7, with 9 bases matching TRBD2. Per the germline V gene, CDR1 is MNHEY and CDR2 is SVGEGT. With V trimmed by 6 bases and J by 3 bases, 9 bases remained unmatched. The CDR3 has 15 amino acids. The CDR3 region is CASSPLLAGFYEQYF. The CDR3 coding sequence is TGTGCCAGCAGCCCCTTGCTAGCGGGGTTCTACGAGCAGTACTTC.

The V gene is TRBV7-2, the J gene TRBJ2-1; D gene ambiguous. Trimming took off 8 bases at V and 12 bases at J, with 17 bases between the two ends. The CDR3 is 12 amino acids. Per germline, CDR1 SGHTA and CDR2 FQGNSA. The CDR3 sequence: CASGSRFAVQFF. For the CDR3, the DNA is TGTGCCAGCGGGTCCCGATTCGCGGTGCAGTTCTTC.

This clonotype came up many times. V gene TRBV24-1 combines with J gene TRBJ2-1; TRBD1 matches 8 bases. The CDR3 has 17 residues. Germline V CDR1 and CDR2: KGHDR, SFDVKD. After removal of 3 bases from V and 8 bases from J, the junction contained 14 bases not matched to a gene. The CDR3 sequence is CATSDRTRTGLGHEQFF. DNA for the CDR3: TGTGCCACCAGTGATCGTACCCGGACAGGGTTGGGGCATGAGCAGTTCTTC.

Many counts were recorded for this clonotype. V gene TRBV24-1 combines with J gene TRBJ2-1; D perhaps matches TRBD1 (6 bases). Germline CDR1 is KGHDR and CDR2 is SFDVKD. V lost 5 bases and J lost 13, with 17 bases in between. There are 13 residues in the CDR3. The DNA for the CDR3 is TGTGCCACCAGTGCCTCGGACAGTTTCAGCCAGTTCTTC. Residues: CATSASDSFSQFF.

In its sample, this clonotype was seen many times. The rearrangement links TRBV7-9 to TRBJ2-2; D is undetermined. The length of the CDR3 is 15 residues. V lost 3 bases and J lost 1, with 9 bases in between. Germline values: CDR1 SEHNR, CDR2 FQNEAQ (reference sequence). CDR3 loop: CASSFGPGNTGELFF. DNA of the CDR3: TGTGCCAGCAGCTTCGGTCCGGGGAACACCGGGGAGCTGTTTTTT.

V usage is TRBV7-9 and J usage is TRBJ2-3; D might be TRBD1 (7 bases). Germline-derived CDR1 and CDR2 are SEHNR and FQNEAQ (reference sequence). The CDR3 sequence is 14 residues long. CDR3 sequence reads: CARQGGLPTDTQYF. The DNA for the CDR3 is TGTGCACGGCAGGGGGGCCTGCCCACAGATACGCAGTATTTT.

The chain has TRBV7-2 and TRBJ2-5; TRBD2 aligns across 15 bases. After removal of 4 bases from V and 4 bases from J, the junction contained 4 bases not matched to a gene. The germline V gene encodes CDR1 SGHTA and CDR2 FQGNSA. The CDR3 has 16 residues. The CDR3 here is CASSSGLAGGRETQYF. The CDR3 DNA reads as TGTGCCAGCAGCTCTGGACTAGCGGGGGGGCGAGAGACCCAGTACTTC.

This clonotype has just a few counts. The chain uses TRBV7-2 and TRBJ2-7, with a weak D call TRBD1 (6 bases). Germline lookup yields CDR1 SGHTA and CDR2 FQGNSA. V lost 2 bases and J 4 bases, leaving 15 bases between the germline ends. This CDR3 has 15 amino acids. The DNA of the CDR3 is TGTGCCAGCAGCTTAAGGGGGAGCACAGAGTACGAGCAGTACTTC. Encoded protein: CASSLRGSTEYEQYF.

In this sample, this clonotype turned up many times. The chain uses TRBV12-3 or TRBV12-4 and TRBJ2-7, with TRBD1 identical over 10 bases. V lost 5 bases to trimming and J lost 4 bases; unmatched junction nucleotides: 14. This CDR3 is 17 amino acids long. CDR3 coding DNA: TGTGCCAGCAGTACTCGACCCGGACAGGGGGTTAGTTACGAGCAGTACTTC. Residues: CASSTRPGQGVSYEQYF.

This clonotype was picked up a small number of times. The chain joins TRBV7-3 to TRBJ2-1, with D possibly TRBD1 on 6 matching bases. The CDR3 totals 16 residues. V lost 1 base and J lost 0, with 10 bases in between. CDR1 SGHTA and CDR2 FQGTGA come from the germline V gene. The CDR3 nucleotides are TGTGCCAGCAGCTTAATACAGGACAGCTCCTACAATGAGCAGTTCTTC. Amino acid sequence: CASSLIQDSSYNEQFF.

This clonotype was counted at least ten times. This chain joins TRBV14 and TRBJ2-1; 9 bases match TRBD2. Trimming cost V 4 bases and J 4 bases; bases outside gene matches: 5. This CDR3 is 15 amino acids long. Germline V gene sequence: CDR1 SGHDN, CDR2 FVKESK. The DNA for the CDR3 is TGTGCCAGCAGCCGCGGACTAGCGAGTTACAATGAGCAGTTCTTC. Residues: CASSRGLASYNEQFF.

The chain uses TRBV7-6 and TRBJ2-3; D may correspond to TRBD1 or TRBD2 (6 bases each). Germline CDR1 and CDR2: SGHVS and FNYEAQ. Trimming shortened V by 5 bases and J by 1 base, and 19 bases separated the two germline ends. This CDR3 has 17 amino acids. The CDR3 coding sequence is TGTGCCAGCAGCCAAGTTGGGGGCCCTAGCGGCACAGATACGCAGTATTTT. Translating it yields CASSQVGGPSGTDTQYF.

This clonotype was seen a few times. The CDR3 coding sequence is TGTGCCAGCAGTGAAACGGCCTACGAGCAGTACTTC. This translates into CASSETAYEQYF. V is TRBV6-1 and J is TRBJ2-7; no clear D. The ends were cut back, 2 bases at V and 2 bases at J, with 4 bases in the middle. Germline V gives CDR1 MNHNS, CDR2 SASEGT. The CDR3 consists of 12 residues.

This clonotype was found a few times. The V call is TRBV20-1, the J call TRBJ2-7; TRBD2 agrees at 8 bases. This CDR3 comprises 15 residues. Trimming removed 3 bases from V and 2 bases from J; junction bases left unmatched: 9. From germline, CDR1 is DFQATT and CDR2 SNEGSKA (reference sequence). The CDR3 sequence: CSARKQPGGTYEQYF. The CDR3 DNA is TGCAGTGCTAGGAAACAACCGGGGGGGACCTACGAGCAGTACTTC.

Notes on this clonotype: A junction boundary mismatches the germline segment, possibly from a read error. The CDR3 loop is CAISGGTGGVDTQYF. The CDR3 bases are TGTGCCATTAGTGGGGGGACAGGGGGCGTAGATACGCAGTATTTT. The genes are TRBV10-3 and TRBJ2-3; TRBD1 matches at 12 bases. Germline assignment: CDR1 ENHRY and CDR2 SYGVKD. This CDR3 has 15 residues.

This clonotype has only one observation. CDR3 in DNA: TGCAGTGCTCCCCGGACAGGCGGTTCCTACGAGCAGTACTTC. Translated: CSAPRTGGSYEQYF. The V and J genes are TRBV20-1 and TRBJ2-7, with 7 bases matching TRBD1. This CDR3 contains 14 residues. Germline CDR1 DFQATT, CDR2 SNEGSKA (reference sequence). The junction had 8 bases not matched to a gene; V was cut back by 5 bases and J by 1 base.

A few counts support this clonotype. The chain combines TRBV6-2 or TRBV6-3 with TRBJ2-7, with 9 positions matching TRBD1. J lost 5 bases, V lost 6 bases, and 8 bases had no gene match. The CDR3 is made up of 14 amino acids. Germline V gene lookup returns CDR1 MNHEY and CDR2 SVGEGT. CDR3 region: CASSFTGGIDEQYF. In nucleotides, the CDR3 is TGTGCCAGCAGCTTCACAGGGGGCATCGACGAGCAGTACTTC.

This clonotype appeared a few times. The rearrangement joins TRBV12-3 or TRBV12-4 to TRBJ2-1, with 7 nucleotides matching TRBD2. With 5 bases clipped from V and 8 bases from J, the junction kept 3 bases outside the gene matches. The CDR3 spans 12 residues. CDR3 coding DNA: TGTGCCAGCAGTCTTAGCGGGCATGAGCAGTTCTTC. It translates to CASSLSGHEQFF.

This clonotype was seen only a few times. The rearrangement uses TRBV4-2 and TRBJ2-2; D is perhaps TRBD2 (5 bases). The CDR3 sequence is 15 residues long. Germline loops: CDR1 LGHNA, CDR2 YNFKEQ. Trimming took off 4 bases at V and 0 bases at J, with 9 bases between the two ends. Here the CDR3 DNA reads TGTGCCAGCAGCCCCGGAGCGGCGAACACCGGGGAGCTGTTTTTT. Translated, it gives CASSPGAANTGELFF.

The chain uses TRBV12-3 or TRBV12-4 and TRBJ1-2; D gene uncertain. The CDR3 runs 10 residues. The V gene lost 8 bases and the J gene lost 13 bases, with 14 bases spanning the gap. DNA of the CDR3: TGTGCCAGCGCAGTTGATATGCTCACCTTC. It yields the protein CASAVDMLTF.

V gene TRBV4-2 combines with J gene TRBJ2-3, with 10 positions matching TRBD2. This CDR3 contains 18 residues. Unmatched junction bases numbered 7, after V lost 0 bases and J lost 1 base. CDR1 and CDR2 from the germline V gene are LGHNA and YNFKEQ. CDR3 DNA: TGTGCCAGCAGCCAAGACGTTCTAGCGGGAGTTGGCACAGATACGCAGTATTTT. Its translation is CASSQDVLAGVGTDTQYF.